Below, 10 T cell receptor beta chains from the same sample are listed, as sequenced in a study of CD8 T cells in Susac syndrome. The RNA input was about 0.5 to 1 ug, and it was reverse transcribed with random hexamers. TCRdb re-called the immunoSEQ multiplex PCR reads through MiXCR, storing one row per CDR3 protein. The sample shows just over 300,000 distinct CDR3 sequences, about 91% of them seen only once. Input material: CD4+ T cells from PBMCs. These receptors were taken from a human donor with multiple sclerosis.

This chain connects TRBV20-1 to TRBJ2-7; the D gene is possibly TRBD2 (5 bases). CDR1 DFQATT and CDR2 SNEGSKA come from the germline V gene (reference sequence). V lost 0 bases to trimming and J lost 0 bases, with 12 bases between them. The CDR3 consists of 15 residues. In nucleotides, the CDR3 is TGCAGTGCTAGAGATTTACGGGGAAACTCCTACGAGCAGTACTTC. Its translation: CSARDLRGNSYEQYF.

The J gene is TRBJ2-7, the V gene TRBV12-3 or TRBV12-4; D gene uncertain. The CDR3 contains 11 residues. Trimming shortened V by 6 bases and J by 6 bases, and 9 bases separated the two germline ends. The CDR3 DNA sequence: TGTGCCAGCAGGGCCCGGCGCGAGCAGTACTTC. Its protein is CASRARREQYF.

This rearrangement joins TRBV15 to TRBJ2-2; 9 bases match TRBD1. After removal of 5 bases from V and 5 bases from J, the junction contained 6 bases not matched to a gene. Germline V CDR1 and CDR2: LNHNV, YYDKDF (reference sequence). The CDR3 sequence is 15 residues long. The CDR3: CATSLGTGYTGELFF. The CDR3 nucleotides are TGTGCCACCAGCCTCGGGACAGGGTATACCGGGGAGCTGTTTTTT.

This clonotype was counted a few times. The chain combines TRBV30 with TRBJ2-7; perhaps D is TRBD1 or TRBD2 (5 bases each). Per germline, CDR1 GTSNPN and CDR2 SVGIG (reference sequence). Deletions cut 5 bases from V and 5 bases from J, with 10 bases between. The CDR3 totals 11 residues. In nucleotides, the CDR3 is TGTGCCTGGGGGAGACAGAACGAGCAGTACTTC. As protein: CAWGRQNEQYF.

CDR3 residues: CASLLQGFTDTQYF. DNA of the CDR3: TGTGCCAGCCTCCTCCAGGGTTTCACAGATACGCAGTATTTT. The rearrangement joins TRBV6-1 to TRBJ2-3; the D gene is possibly TRBD1 (5 bases). The CDR3 contains 14 residues. The V end lost 8 bases, the J end lost 2 bases, and 14 bases lay between the germline ends. CDR1 and CDR2 from the germline V gene are MNHNS and SASEGT.

This chain joins TRBV20-1 and TRBJ2-5; TRBD2 matches 12 bases. The CDR3 has 14 residues. The germline gives CDR1 DFQATT, CDR2 SNEGSKA (reference sequence). V lost 6 bases, J lost 3 bases, and 5 bases stayed unmatched. The CDR3 DNA reads TGCAGTGCATGGACTAGCGGGGTTGAAGAGACCCAGTACTTC. It specifies CSAWTSGVEETQYF.

CDR3 region: CASTPFDREDGYTF. CDR3 in DNA: TGTGCCAGCACCCCCTTCGACAGGGAGGATGGCTACACCTTC. V gene TRBV12-3 or TRBV12-4 combines with J gene TRBJ1-2, with 7 bases lining up with TRBD1. This CDR3 comprises 14 residues. The V segment lost 7 bases and the J segment 6 bases; nucleotides outside the gene matches: 11.

This clonotype was counted a few times. This chain uses TRBV29-1 with TRBJ2-3, with D unclear. Germline assignment: CDR1 SQVTM and CDR2 ANQGSEA. This CDR3 contains 13 residues. Trimming removed 4 bases from V and 6 bases from J, with 14 bases in between. Here the CDR3 reads CSVGVGSWDTQYF. CDR3 bases: TGCAGCGTTGGGGTGGGTTCTTGGGATACGCAGTATTTT.

This clonotype was observed many times. V usage is TRBV12-3 or TRBV12-4 and J usage is TRBJ2-5; D is ambiguous. The CDR3 has 11 amino acids. V was clipped by 6 bases and J by 5 bases, with 7 bases between them. The DNA of the CDR3 is TGTGCCAGCAGCTTAAGGGAGACCCAGTACTTC. This codes for CASSLRETQYF.

The chain uses TRBV12-3 or TRBV12-4 and TRBJ1-2, with TRBD1 identical over 7 bases. V was pared by 4 bases and J by 4 bases, with 3 bases of the junction left unmatched. The CDR3 is made up of 13 amino acids. CDR3 sequence: CASSWGQIYGYTF. The CDR3 DNA reads TGTGCCAGCAGTTGGGGACAGATCTATGGCTACACCTTC.